Listed here are 8 T cell receptor beta chains from one sample, sequenced in a study of human T cells and chemical hapten exposure. Documented time point: healthy volunteer bleed at 2 weeks. Total RNA was isolated from whole blood that had not been fractionated. TCRdb reanalysed the RACE reads using MiXCR and keeps one entry per CDR3 protein. The sample carries about 130,000 distinct CDR3 sequences, approximately 9.1% recorded once. The specimen was whole blood. The source of these receptors is a male donor in good health. Some clones in this sample may be carry-over from other donors' samples.

The V gene is TRBV7-9, the J gene TRBJ2-2; no firm D call. The V end was cut by 5 bases, the J end by 7 bases, with 17 bases between. The CDR3 is 15 residues long. CDR1 is SEHNR and CDR2 is FQNEAQ in the germline V gene (reference sequence). The CDR3 DNA follows: TGTGCCAGCAGCCGAGGTATTCCCCTCGGCGGGGAGCTGTTTTTT. It is translated as CASSRGIPLGGELFF. Combining the CDR3 with reference TRBV7-9 and TRBJ2-2 gives the whole variable domain DTGVSQNPRHKITKRGQNVTFRCDPISEHNRLYWYRQTLGQGPEFLTYFQNEAQLEKSRLLSDRFSAERPKGSFSTLEIQRTEQGDSAMYLCASSRGIPLGGELFFGEGSRLTVL.

This clonotype appeared a few times. The chain employs TRBV27 and TRBJ2-1; D gene unclear. The CDR3 totals 16 residues. Germline CDR1 reads MNHEY; CDR2 reads SMNVEV (reference sequence). The germline V and J ends were trimmed by 5 bases and 2 bases, with 16 bases remaining between them. The CDR3 here is CASSPRTNPAYNEQFF. The CDR3 nucleotides read TGTGCCAGCAGTCCTAGGACGAACCCAGCCTACAATGAGCAGTTCTTC.

This clonotype was seen a handful of times. CDR3 sequence reads: CATSPGLAGHNEQFF. The CDR3 bases are TGTGCCACCAGCCCCGGACTAGCGGGTCACAATGAGCAGTTCTTC. The V gene is TRBV24-1, the J gene TRBJ2-1; 11 bases are a match to TRBD2. The CDR3 is made up of 15 amino acids. The germline V gene encodes CDR1 KGHDR and CDR2 SFDVKD. V dropped 7 bases and J dropped 5; count of bases not matched to a gene: 6.

This CDR3 reads CASSFDRGPSYNEQFF. For the CDR3, the DNA is TGTGCCAGCAGTTTTGACAGGGGGCCCTCCTACAATGAGCAGTTCTTC. This sequence joins TRBV6-1 and TRBJ2-1; the match to TRBD1 covers 10 bases. Germline trimming cut 5 bases from V and 0 bases from J; bases unmatched to any gene: 4. Germline V lookup: CDR1 MNHNS, CDR2 SASEGT. This CDR3 region has 16 residues.

This clonotype was counted only a few times. This chain connects TRBV7-9 to TRBJ1-2, with 9 bases aligning to TRBD1. There are 13 residues in the CDR3. Germline CDR1 and CDR2: SEHNR and FQNEAQ (reference sequence). Trimming removed 1 base from V and 14 bases from J; junction bases left unmatched: 8. The CDR3 spells CASSLGGTGPVTF. CDR3 in DNA: TGTGCCAGCAGCTTAGGGGGGACAGGGCCGGTTACCTTC.

This clonotype was found many times. This chain uses TRBV25-1 with TRBJ1-2; 9 bases align to TRBD1. The CDR3 extends over 15 amino acids. Germline V CDR1 and CDR2: MGHDK, SYGVNS. The trim removed 4 bases at V and 4 bases at J, leaving 7 bases unmatched. CDR3 bases: TGTGCCAGCAGTGCCGGACAGGGGAGAGGCTATGGCTACACCTTC. This translates into CASSAGQGRGYGYTF.

In this sample, this clonotype turned up many times. The J gene is TRBJ2-3, the V gene TRBV6-4; D is possibly TRBD1 (7 bases). The CDR3 length is 14 residues. Trimming removed 2 bases at V and 5 bases at J, with 11 bases between. CDR1 MRHNA and CDR2 SNTAGT come from the germline V gene. The CDR3 protein is CASSDQGGQDTQYF. Written as DNA, the CDR3 is TGTGCCAGCAGTGACCAGGGGGGCCAAGATACGCAGTATTTT.

This clonotype was counted only a few times. The V call is TRBV20-1, the J call TRBJ2-1; TRBD2 matches 11 bases. Germline V gene lookup returns CDR1 DFQATT and CDR2 SNEGSKA (reference sequence). This CDR3 spans 17 amino acids. J lost 0 bases, V lost 1 base, and 5 bases had no gene match. Here the CDR3 reads CSARVASGRPSYNEQFF. The CDR3 nucleotides are TGCAGTGCTAGAGTGGCTAGCGGGAGGCCCTCCTACAATGAGCAGTTCTTC.